This T cell receptor (beta chain) was profiled in a study of regulatory T cells in long-lasting Graves disease. This sample's time point: newly diagnosed GD, antithyroid drugs for less than 3 months. Isolated PBMC RNA provided the starting material for the TCR library. Per the germline V gene, CDR1 is MNHEY and CDR2 is SVGEGT. The CDR3 has 12 residues. Trimming removed 2 bases from V and 10 bases from J, with 9 bases in between. In its sample, this clonotype was seen many times. Investigators prepared the TCR beta libraries by applying iRepertoire HTBI primers and Arm-PCR of CDR3 regions. TCRdb reprocessed the multiplex PCR reads via MiXCR and lists one record per CDR3 protein. The sample lists 400,000 to 500,000 distinct CDR3 sequences, around 15% occurring once. The sample also formed part of further work on T cells in Graves' hyperthyroidism and ophthalmopathy.

The material sequenced was peripheral blood mononuclear cells (PBMCs), taken at new diagnosis, from a patient treated with antithyroid drugs. This chain uses TRBV6-2 or TRBV6-3 with TRBJ2-1; D is undetermined. The receptor's source is a woman younger than 30 with Graves disease. CDR3 in amino acids: CASSYSVGEQFF. The CDR3 DNA reads as TGTGCCAGCAGTTACAGCGTAGGCGAGCAGTTCTTC.